The 18 T cell receptor beta chains listed next were all sequenced from one sample in a study of T cell changes during pregnancy in multiple sclerosis. Sequenced by immunoSEQ multiplex PCR; TCRdb stores in-frame clones only, minus some. Of some 97,000 clones in the sample, roughly 90% were seen once. This material consisted of peripheral blood, taken after pregnancy. Receptors originate from a female donor with multiple sclerosis, enrolled in a pregnancy study.

This clone appeared once. CDR3 DNA sequence: TGTGCCAGTAGTATATTAGGGGGACAGGGCGGCCAAGAGACCCAGTACTTC. It specifies CASSILGGQGGQETQYF. The V gene is TRBV19, the J gene TRBJ2-5; 9 nucleotides agree with TRBD1. The V gene end was trimmed by 2 bases and the J gene end by 1 base; junction bases not matched to a gene: 8. The V gene's germline CDR1 is LNHDA and CDR2 SQIVND (reference sequence). CDR3 size: 17 residues.

J is TRBJ1-6 and V is TRBV2; 10 nucleotides agree with TRBD1. The V and J ends lost 5 bases and 7 bases, in that order; junction bases with no gene match: 8. CDR3 length equals 16 residues. In germline, CDR1 is SNHLY, CDR2 FYNNEI. CDR3 sequence (DNA): TGTGCCAGCAGTTCCTGGACAGGGGGAGGCAATTCACCCCTCCACTTT. Its protein product is CASSSWTGGGNSPLHF.

CDR3 coding DNA: TGTGCCAGCAGCTTAGACAGGAGCTCCTACGAGCAGTACTTC. This encodes CASSLDRSSYEQYF. The chain has TRBV7-9 and TRBJ2-7; TRBD1 might be the D (5 bases). The V gene lost 1 base and the J gene lost 0 bases, with 7 bases spanning the gap. CDR1 is SEHNR and CDR2 is FQNEAQ in the germline V gene (reference sequence). The CDR3 length is 14 residues.

This rearrangement joins TRBV27 to TRBJ2-7; 8 bases align to TRBD2. CDR3 size: 14 residues. Germline V gene lookup returns CDR1 MNHEY and CDR2 SMNVEV (reference sequence). The J segment lost 5 bases and the V segment lost 2 bases, leaving 5 bases of the junction unmatched. Here the CDR3 reads CASSLSGLAHEQYF. The CDR3 nucleotides are TGTGCCAGCAGTTTAAGCGGACTAGCACACGAGCAGTACTTC.

The chain is built from TRBV28 and TRBJ1-1, with a possible D match to TRBD1 (5 bases). Germline assignment: CDR1 MDHEN and CDR2 SYDVKM. Trimming removed 2 bases from V and 0 bases from J, with 10 bases in between. This CDR3 contains 15 residues. Written as DNA, the CDR3 is TGTGCCAGCAGTTTAAGGGGATACATGAACACTGAAGCTTTCTTT. Its protein product is CASSLRGYMNTEAFF.

V usage is TRBV28 and J usage is TRBJ1-4; a weak D match, TRBD1 (5 bases). The germline V gene has CDR1 MDHEN and CDR2 SYDVKM. V was shortened by 10 bases and J by 4 bases, with 13 bases between the two germline ends. This CDR3 spans 13 amino acids. The CDR3 nucleotides are TGTGCCACCCGACAGCCGAGTAATGAAAAACTGTTTTTT. It yields the protein CATRQPSNEKLFF.

This rearrangement joins TRBV28 to TRBJ2-1, with 7 bases lining up with TRBD1. The CDR3 has 13 residues. Losses at the gene ends were 5 bases for V and 9 bases for J; bases not matched to a gene: 7. Germline values: CDR1 MDHEN, CDR2 SYDVKM. This CDR3 reads CASSTGTVGEQFF. For the CDR3, the DNA is TGTGCCAGCAGTACAGGGACAGTTGGTGAGCAGTTCTTC.

This chain connects TRBV7-3 to TRBJ2-1; 8 bases fit TRBD2. Trimming took 3 bases from V and 4 from J; bases not matched to a gene: 2. The CDR3 is made up of 14 amino acids. The germline V gene has CDR1 SGHTA and CDR2 FQGTGA. The CDR3 loop is CASSFAGGYNEQFF. The CDR3 bases are TGTGCCAGCAGCTTTGCGGGAGGATACAATGAGCAGTTCTTC.

This clone has more than one count but fewer than ten. The genes are TRBV4-2 and TRBJ1-2; D might be TRBD1 (6 bases). CDR3 size: 16 residues. V lost 0 bases, J lost 4 bases, and 15 bases lay in between. Per germline, CDR1 LGHNA and CDR2 YNFKEQ. The CDR3 nucleotides read TGTGCCAGCAGCCAAGATCTTGCAGGGGTCGTCTATGGCTACACCTTC. It is translated as CASSQDLAGVVYGYTF.

The chain links TRBV27 to TRBJ1-4; TRBD1 aligns across 8 bases. V lost 6 bases and J lost 4; bases outside the gene matches: 7. The germline V gene encodes CDR1 MNHEY and CDR2 SMNVEV (reference sequence). This CDR3 comprises 15 residues. The CDR3 sequence is CASRDRAVGNEKLFF. Here the CDR3 DNA reads TGTGCCAGCAGGGACAGGGCGGTTGGTAATGAAAAACTGTTTTTT.

The gene calls are TRBV6-5 and TRBJ1-2, with TRBD1 matching 8 bases. The trim removed 1 base at V and 5 bases at J, leaving 3 bases unmatched. This CDR3 region has 14 residues. Germline CDR1 reads MNHEY; CDR2 reads SVGAGI. The CDR3 sequence is CASSYLGQAYGYTF. Here the CDR3 DNA reads TGTGCCAGCAGTTACTTGGGACAGGCGTATGGCTACACCTTC.

The chain uses TRBV5-5 and TRBJ1-5; TRBD1 agrees at 8 bases. This CDR3 contains 14 residues. V lost 4 bases and J lost 4; bases outside the gene matches: 4. The germline CDR1 and CDR2 sequences are SGHKS and YYEKEE (reference sequence). The DNA of the CDR3 is TGTGCCAGCAGCCCTCGACAGGGGAATCAGCCCCAGCATTTT. This encodes CASSPRQGNQPQHF.

This clone came up many times. This chain joins TRBV6-4 and TRBJ2-1, with TRBD2 matching 9 bases. The germline gives CDR1 MRHNA, CDR2 SNTAGT. The V gene end was trimmed by 5 bases and the J gene end by 5 bases; junction bases not matched to a gene: 4. The CDR3 consists of 14 residues. The CDR3 region is CASSLAGTHNEQFF. CDR3 DNA sequence: TGTGCCAGCAGTCTAGCGGGAACCCACAATGAGCAGTTCTTC.

The V gene is TRBV5-6, the J gene TRBJ1-2; 8 nucleotides align to TRBD1. Germline CDR1 SGHDT, CDR2 YYEEEE. The CDR3 length is 14 residues. With 8 bases clipped from V and 3 bases from J, the junction kept 9 bases outside the gene matches. In nucleotides, the CDR3 is TGTGCCAGTAGCGCAGGGGGCTTCGACTATGGCTACACCTTC. It yields the protein CASSAGGFDYGYTF.

The CDR3 nucleotides read TGTGCCAGCAGTGAGCGGGGTTTGGCTAATGAAAAACTGTTTTTT. This sequence encodes CASSERGLANEKLFF. The chain links TRBV2 to TRBJ1-4, with D unresolved. Germline loops: CDR1 SNHLY, CDR2 FYNNEI. Deletions cut 3 bases from V and 3 bases from J, with 11 bases between. The CDR3 has 15 amino acids.

The rearrangement links TRBV19 to TRBJ1-5; D perhaps matches TRBD1 (6 bases). This CDR3 spans 17 amino acids. Germline CDR1 reads LNHDA; CDR2 reads SQIVND (reference sequence). Trimming removed 6 bases at V and 1 base at J, with 19 bases between. CDR3 region: CASSNREQPGSNQPQHF. CDR3 in DNA: TGTGCCAGTAGCAACAGGGAGCAGCCCGGGAGCAATCAGCCCCAGCATTTT. The full variable domain, completed using reference TRBV19 and TRBJ1-5, is DGGITQSPKYLFRKEGQNVTLSCEQNLNHDAMYWYRQDPGQGLRLIYYSQIVNDFQKGDIAEGYSVSREKKESFPLTVTSAQKNPTAFYLCASSNREQPGSNQPQHFGDGTRLSIL.

J is TRBJ1-2 and V is TRBV18; D remains unclear. Trimming took 3 bases from V and 6 from J, leaving 5 bases between them. The CDR3 is made up of 11 amino acids. Per germline, CDR1 KGHSH and CDR2 LQKENI. CDR3 loop: CASSPADGYTF. DNA for the CDR3: TGTGCCAGCTCACCGGCAGATGGCTACACCTTC.

The V call is TRBV18, the J call TRBJ1-1, with a tentative D call TRBD1 (6 bases). The CDR3 has 16 residues. Trimming removed 0 bases from V and 5 bases from J, with 16 bases in between. From germline, CDR1 is KGHSH and CDR2 LQKENI. In DNA form, the CDR3 reads TGTGCCAGCTCACCACCTATCAAACAGGGAGTTACTGAAGCTTTCTTT. It encodes CASSPPIKQGVTEAFF.